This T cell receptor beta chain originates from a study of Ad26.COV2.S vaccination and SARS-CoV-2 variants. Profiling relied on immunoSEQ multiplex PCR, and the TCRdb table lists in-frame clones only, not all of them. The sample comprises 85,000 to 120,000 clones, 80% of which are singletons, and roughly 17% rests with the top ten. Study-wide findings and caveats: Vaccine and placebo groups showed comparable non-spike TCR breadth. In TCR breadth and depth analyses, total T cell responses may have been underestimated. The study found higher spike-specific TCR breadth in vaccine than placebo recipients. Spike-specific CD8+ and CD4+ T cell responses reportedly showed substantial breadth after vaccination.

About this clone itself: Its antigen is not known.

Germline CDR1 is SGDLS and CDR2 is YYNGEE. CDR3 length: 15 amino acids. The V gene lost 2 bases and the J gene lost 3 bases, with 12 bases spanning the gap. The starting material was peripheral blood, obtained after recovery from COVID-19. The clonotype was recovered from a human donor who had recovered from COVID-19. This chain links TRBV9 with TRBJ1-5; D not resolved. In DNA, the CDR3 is TGTGCCAGCAGCGTGTCCGGGAATTACAATCAGCCCCAGCATTTT. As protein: CASSVSGNYNQPQHF.